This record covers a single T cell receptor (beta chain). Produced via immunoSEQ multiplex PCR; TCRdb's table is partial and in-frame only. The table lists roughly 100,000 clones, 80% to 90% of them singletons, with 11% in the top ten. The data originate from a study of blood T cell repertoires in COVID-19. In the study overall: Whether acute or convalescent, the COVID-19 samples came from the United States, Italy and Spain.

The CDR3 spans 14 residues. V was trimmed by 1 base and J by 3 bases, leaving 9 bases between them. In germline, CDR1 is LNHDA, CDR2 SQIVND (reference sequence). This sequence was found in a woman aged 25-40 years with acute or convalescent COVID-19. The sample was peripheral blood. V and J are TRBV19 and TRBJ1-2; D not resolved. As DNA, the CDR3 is TGTGCCAGTAGTATAGGTGGAGTGCACTATGGCTACACCTTC. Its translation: CASSIGGVHYGYTF.